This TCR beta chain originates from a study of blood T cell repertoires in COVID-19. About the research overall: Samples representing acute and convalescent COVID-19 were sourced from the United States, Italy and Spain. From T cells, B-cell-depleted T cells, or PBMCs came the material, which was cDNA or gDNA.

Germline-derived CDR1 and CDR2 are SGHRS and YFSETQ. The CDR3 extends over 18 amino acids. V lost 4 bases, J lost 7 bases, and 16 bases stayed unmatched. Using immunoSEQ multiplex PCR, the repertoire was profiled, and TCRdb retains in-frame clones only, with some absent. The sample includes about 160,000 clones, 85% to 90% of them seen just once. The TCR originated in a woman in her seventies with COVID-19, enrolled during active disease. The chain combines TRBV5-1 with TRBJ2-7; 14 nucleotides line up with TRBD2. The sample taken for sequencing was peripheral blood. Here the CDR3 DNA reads TGCGCCAGCAGCAAAGGGACTAGCGGGGGCCACGTACGTGAGGAGCAGTACTTC. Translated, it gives CASSKGTSGGHVREEQYF.